The rows below give T cell receptor beta chains drawn from one sample of a study of blood T cell repertoires in COVID-19. The table came from immunoSEQ multiplex PCR; TCRdb's copy has only in-frame clones and leaves some out. The repertoire holds around 170,000 clones, with about 84% as singletons. Sequenced input: PBMCs or T cells enriched from blood (not recorded which). These receptors were collected from a man in his fifties or sixties who had recovered from COVID-19. Each CDR3 is given without its conserved first and last residue.

cdr3_length v_call cdr3_aa
12 TRBV6-1 ASSEGYRSYEQY
12 TRBV27 ASTSGLVNTEAF
13 TRBV5-5 ASSPNGAPNTEAF
13 TRBV2 ASSERAGGVYGYT
11 TRBV12-3/TRBV12-4 ASGGTENEKLF
14 TRBV7-8 ASSPLSGLATDTQY
11 TRBV7-3 ASSLSSYNEQF
12 TRBV19 ASSIRQGKETQY
15 TRBV2 ASSEALTGSQNYGYT
12 TRBV19 ASTETTGRYGYT
13 TRBV6-2/TRBV6-3 ASSYPLAGGREQF